This T cell receptor (beta chain) was obtained from a study of cytomegalovirus exposure and HLA in healthy donors. Whole-study results and caveats: In the analysis, some V segments, TRBV6-2 and TRBV6-3 included, were excluded as indistinguishable.

V lost 1 base and J 0 bases, leaving 4 bases between the germline ends. Germline loops: CDR1 SEHNR, CDR2 FQNEAQ (reference sequence). The CDR3 runs to 14 residues. Concerning this clone: Its antigen is currently unknown.

Primers: 60 Vbeta forward and 13 Jbeta reverse. The table came from immunoSEQ multiplex PCR; TCRdb's copy has only in-frame clones and leaves some out. The table records around 150,000 clones, under 85% of them present only once. This sequence was found in a woman aged 30 to 39 in good health and CMV-seronegative. This chain uses TRBV7-9 with TRBJ1-5, with D hard to call. Source material: PBMCs. The CDR3 sequence: CASSLESSNQPQHF. CDR3 DNA sequence: TGTGCCAGCAGCTTAGAGAGTAGCAATCAGCCCCAGCATTTT. The full variable domain, its missing parts supplied by reference TRBV7-9 and TRBJ1-5, is DTGVSQNPRHKITKRGQNVTFRCDPISEHNRLYWYRQTLGQGPEFLTYFQNEAQLEKSRLLSDRFSAERPKGSFSTLEIQRTEQGDSAMYLCASSLESSNQPQHFGDGTRLSIL.